These T cell receptor beta chains were read from a single sample in a study of beta chain features in type 1 diabetes. The protocol was immunoSEQ multiplex PCR, while the TCRdb copy is restricted to in-frame clones and leaves out a portion. The data contain about 650,000 clones, roughly 12% of them seen just once; the ten biggest clones take up 0.09% to 0.15%. Sequencing was carried out using naive CD4+ T cells from blood. The receptors were sampled from a man under 40 with type 1 diabetes. CDR3s include the opening cysteine and the closing phenylalanine or tryptophan. The order of the fields is clone size, J gene, D gene, V gene, CDR3 DNA, CDR3 protein. A D gene is named only where the DNA matches it firmly. Clone size is stated in some rows and not others, as once, few, many or a class when expanded.

>-|TRBJ1-5|-|TRBV19
TGTGCCAGTAGTATAGGGCAGGGCATTAGCAATCAGCCCCAGCATTTT
CASSIGQGISNQPQHF
>-|TRBJ1-4|TRBD1|TRBV11-2
TGTGCCAGCAGCCGGGACAGGGAGTACAAACTGTTTTTT
CASSRDREYKLFF
>few|TRBJ2-5|TRBD1|TRBV28
TGTGCCAGCACGTCCGGATCCGAGAAGACAGGGGTGGGGGAGACCCAGTACTTC
CASTSGSEKTGVGETQYF
>-|TRBJ1-1|-|TRBV5-4
TGTGCCAGCAGCTTGGGACAGAACAGACCTGACACTGAAGCTTTCTTT
CASSLGQNRPDTEAFF
>-|TRBJ2-3|-|TRBV5-1
TGCGCCAGCAGCTCCTTCCTTGGACAGACAGATACGCAGTATTTT
CASSSFLGQTDTQYF
>few|TRBJ2-3|TRBD2|TRBV29-1
TGCAGCGTCGCTCGGGGGGATAGCACAGATACGCAGTATTTT
CSVARGDSTDTQYF
>-|TRBJ2-2|-|TRBV10-3
TGTGCCATCAATCAGGGTAGCGCGAACACCGGGGAGCTGTTTTTT
CAINQGSANTGELFF
>-|TRBJ2-1|TRBD2|TRBV19
TGTGCCAGTAGTCCGACTAGCGGGGCAAACAATGAGCAGTTCTTC
CASSPTSGANNEQFF
>-|TRBJ1-6|TRBD1|TRBV2
TGTGCCAGCAGAGGACAGGGGGACAATTCACCCCTCCACTTT
CASRGQGDNSPLHF
>few|TRBJ2-3|-|TRBV9
TGTGCCAGCAGCGTAGCTGAGCGGGCCACAGATACGCAGTATTTT
CASSVAERATDTQYF
>-|TRBJ1-2|TRBD1|TRBV6-5
TGTGCCAGCACCAGGGCTGGGCAGGGGGCCTTTGGCTACACCTTC
CASTRAGQGAFGYTF
>few|TRBJ1-6|TRBD1|TRBV9
TGTGCCAGCAGCGTAGTGGGGACAGGGGACTCACCCCTCCACTTT
CASSVVGTGDSPLHF
>-|TRBJ2-5|-|TRBV28
TGTGCCAGCAGGCAAGAGACCCAGTACTTC
CASRQETQYF
>few|TRBJ1-6|TRBD1|TRBV7-8
TGTGCCAGCAGCTCCGGACAGGGCTATTATAATTCACCCCTCCACTTT
CASSSGQGYYNSPLHF
>few|TRBJ2-3|TRBD1|TRBV7-8
TGTGCCAGCAGCTTAACCAACAGGGGACATACGCAGTATTTT
CASSLTNRGHTQYF
>few|TRBJ2-1|TRBD1|TRBV5-1
TGCGCCAGCAGCTTGGCCCCGGGACAGGGTAAGGTATATGAGCAGTTCTTC
CASSLAPGQGKVYEQFF
>-|TRBJ2-1|-|TRBV7-9
TGTGCCAGCAGCCAGGCATCCTACAATGAGCAGTTCTTC
CASSQASYNEQFF
>-|TRBJ2-5|TRBD2|TRBV7-2
TGTGCCAGCAGCTTTTCCGGGACTAGCGGGGGAGGAGAGACCCAGTACTTC
CASSFSGTSGGGETQYF
>few|TRBJ2-7|TRBD1|TRBV7-9
TGTGCCAGCAGCTTATCGGGACAGGGTGCCTACGAGCAGTACTTC
CASSLSGQGAYEQYF
>-|TRBJ2-2|TRBD1|TRBV19
TGTGCCAGTAGCCCGGACAGGGCCCGGGAGCTGTTTTTT
CASSPDRARELFF
>-|TRBJ1-4|-|TRBV5-4
TGTGCCAGCAGCTCTCAACGCGAAGCCGGGGGAAAACTGTTTTTT
CASSSQREAGGKLFF
>-|TRBJ2-5|-|TRBV7-9
TGTGCCAGCAGCTTATCTGCAGGGATCCAAGAGACCCAGTACTTC
CASSLSAGIQETQYF
>few|TRBJ1-2|-|TRBV5-4
TGTGCCAGCAGCTTGAATACAGATTCGTCTGGCACCTTC
CASSLNTDSSGTF
>-|TRBJ2-1|-|TRBV27
TGTGCCAGCACCCCGACGACAGTTCCTAATGAGCAGTTCTTC
CASTPTTVPNEQFF